These T cell receptor beta chains were read from a single sample in a study of blood T cell repertoires in COVID-19. Data came from immunoSEQ multiplex PCR; TCRdb stores just in-frame clones and leaves some out. The data show around 150,000 clones, 84% seen once. Sequencing input: peripheral blood. These receptors originate from an elderly woman in a cohort sampled during active or convalescent COVID-19. Each CDR3 is given with its conserved first and last residue. A D gene is named only where the DNA matches it firmly. Not all rows give a size; the values are once, few, many and, for expanded clones, a class.

TRBV3-1/TRBV3-2	once	TRBD1	TRBJ1-2	14	CASSSRQGSYGYTF	TGTGCCAGCAGCTCCAGACAGGGGAGTTATGGCTACACCTTC
TRBV28	NA	NA	TRBJ1-2	12	CASSPQGYGYTF	TGTGCCAGCAGCCCCCAGGGGTATGGCTACACCTTC
TRBV19	NA	TRBD1	TRBJ2-1	14	CASSRDSVYNEQFF	TGTGCCAGTAGTAGGGACAGCGTTTACAATGAGCAGTTCTTC
TRBV6-2/TRBV6-3	NA	TRBD1	TRBJ1-5	14	CASSRTGGNQPQHF	TGTGCCAGCAGTCGGACAGGCGGCAATCAGCCCCAGCATTTT
TRBV6-6	once	TRBD2	TRBJ2-3	15	CASGGSGGQSDTQYF	TGTGCCAGCGGTGGTAGCGGGGGGCAGTCAGATACGCAGTATTTT
TRBV7-9	few	NA	TRBJ1-1	14	CASSLEAGNTEAFF	TGTGCCAGCAGCTTAGAGGCAGGGAACACTGAAGCTTTCTTT
TRBV7-9	NA	TRBD2	TRBJ2-3	16	CASSPTFAGGADTQYF	TGTGCCAGCAGCCCAACATTTGCGGGGGGGGCGGATACGCAGTATTTT
TRBV11-2	NA	TRBD2	TRBJ2-2	17	CASSKRGGATSPRELFF	TGTGCCAGCAGCAAACGGGGAGGGGCGACCTCCCCCCGGGAGCTGTTTTTT
TRBV18	NA	TRBD1	TRBJ1-1	16	CASSPNQGVRGTEAFF	TGTGCCAGCTCACCTAACCAGGGGGTACGAGGTACTGAAGCTTTCTTT
TRBV6-5	NA	NA	TRBJ1-5	13	CASSSYREQPQHF	TGTGCCAGCAGTTCCTACAGGGAGCAGCCCCAGCATTTT
TRBV28	NA	TRBD2	TRBJ2-5	15	CASRWTSGLQETQYF	TGTGCCAGCAGATGGACTAGCGGGTTGCAAGAGACCCAGTACTTC
TRBV7-2	NA	NA	TRBJ2-5	15	CASSSQGHYSQTQYF	TGTGCCAGCAGCTCACAGGGACATTACTCGCAGACCCAGTACTTC
TRBV3-1/TRBV3-2	NA	TRBD1	TRBJ1-1	15	CASSLRGTGNTEAFF	TGTGCCAGCAGCCTCCGAGGGACAGGGAACACTGAAGCTTTCTTT
TRBV7-9	NA	TRBD2	TRBJ2-4	16	CASSPLLAGGKNIQYF	TGTGCCAGCAGCCCTTTACTAGCGGGGGGCAAAAACATTCAGTACTTC
TRBV12-3/TRBV12-4	NA	TRBD2	TRBJ2-7	13	CASSFGTSGISTF	TGTGCCAGCAGTTTCGGGACTAGCGGGATCTCCACTTTC
TRBV5-1	NA	TRBD1	TRBJ1-4	16	CASSRTGVPTNEKLFF	TGCGCCAGCAGCCGCACAGGGGTGCCAACTAATGAAAAACTGTTTTTT
TRBV19	NA	TRBD1	TRBJ1-5	19	CASSMRGWTGEYANQPQHF	TGTGCCAGTAGTATGCGGGGGTGGACAGGGGAATACGCGAATCAGCCCCAGCATTTT
TRBV7-9	NA	TRBD1	TRBJ1-1	15	CASSRSQGVNTEAFF	TGTGCCAGCAGCCGGTCACAGGGGGTGAACACTGAAGCTTTCTTT
TRBV5-1	NA	NA	TRBJ1-1	14	CASSLEGFPVVAFF	TGCGCCAGCAGCTTGGAGGGGTTCCCGGTTGTTGCTTTCTTT
TRBV7-6	NA	TRBD1	TRBJ2-7	14	CASRPGDRDNEQYF	TGTGCCAGCAGGCCGGGGGACAGGGACAACGAGCAGTACTTC
TRBV7-7	NA	NA	TRBJ1-3	17	CASSLVREALSGNTIYF	TGTGCTAGCAGCTTAGTGCGGGAAGCCCTCTCTGGAAACACCATATATTTT
TRBV5-1	NA	TRBD1	TRBJ1-2	17	CASSLGDRGRTNYGYTF	TGCGCCAGCAGCTTGGGGGACAGGGGGAGGACTAACTATGGCTACACCTTC
TRBV5-1	NA	NA	TRBJ2-5	13	CASRQIAEETQYF	TGCGCCAGCAGACAAATAGCGGAAGAGACCCAGTACTTC
TRBV29-1	NA	TRBD2	TRBJ2-3	14	CSVDKRGGSNTQYF	TGCAGCGTTGACAAGCGGGGGGGCAGCAATACGCAGTATTTT
TRBV6-5	NA	NA	TRBJ1-1	14	CASHFSQGVTEAFF	TGTGCCAGCCATTTCTCCCAGGGTGTCACTGAAGCTTTCTTT
TRBV27	NA	NA	TRBJ1-4	12	CAAGDAHEKLFF	TGTGCCGCGGGGGACGCGCATGAAAAACTGTTTTTT
TRBV19	NA	NA	TRBJ2-3	12	CASSTFTDTQYF	TGTGCCAGTAGTACTTTCACAGATACGCAGTATTTT
TRBV3-1/TRBV3-2	once	NA	TRBJ2-5	12	CASRRAEETQYF	TGTGCCAGCAGGAGGGCGGAAGAGACCCAGTACTTC
TRBV30	NA	TRBD2	TRBJ2-7	15	CAWSVLGGGEYEQYF	TGTGCCTGGAGTGTATTGGGCGGGGGGGAGTACGAGCAGTACTTC
TRBV11-2	NA	TRBD2	TRBJ2-1	19	CASSSRLSTQRGARDEQFF	TGTGCCAGCAGCTCCCGACTCTCAACCCAGCGGGGGGCCCGTGATGAGCAGTTCTTC
TRBV10-3	NA	NA	TRBJ1-2	15	CAISESSGGGYGYTF	TGTGCCATCAGTGAGTCGTCGGGAGGGGGCTATGGCTACACCTTC
TRBV7-2	NA	NA	TRBJ1-3	14	CASSPNLAGNTIYF	TGTGCCAGCAGCCCTAACCTGGCTGGAAACACCATATATTTT
TRBV5-1	NA	NA	TRBJ1-2	16	CATRPGGTTLTYGYTF	TGCGCCACGCGCCCGGGAGGAACTACTCTAACCTATGGCTACACCTTC
TRBV20-1	NA	TRBD2	TRBJ2-1	14	CSASYPAGTDEQFF	TGCAGTGCTAGTTATCCAGCGGGGACCGATGAGCAGTTCTTC
TRBV28	NA	NA	TRBJ1-2	13	CASTPAGPAGYTF	TGTGCCAGCACCCCAGCGGGGCCGGCTGGCTACACCTTC
TRBV7-2	NA	NA	TRBJ1-6	17	CASSFSNTGTYNSPLHF	TGTGCCAGCAGCTTCTCAAACACGGGAACCTATAATTCACCCCTCCACTTT
TRBV11-2	NA	NA	TRBJ2-7	15	CASSLAIQATYEQYF	TGTGCCAGCAGCTTAGCTATACAGGCTACCTACGAGCAGTACTTC
TRBV6-5	few	NA	TRBJ1-2	13	CASLRQVRDGYTF	TGTGCCAGCTTACGACAGGTCAGGGATGGCTACACCTTC
TRBV24-1	NA	TRBD1	TRBJ1-2	14	CATSDTGQDYGYTF	TGTGCCACCAGTGACACGGGACAGGACTATGGCTACACCTTC
TRBV7-2	NA	TRBD1	TRBJ2-4	14	CASSLGQGKGIQYF	TGTGCCAGCAGCCTAGGACAGGGGAAGGGCATTCAGTACTTC
TRBV7-9	NA	NA	TRBJ1-2	16	CASSLDGREEFYGYTF	TGTGCCAGCAGCTTAGATGGCAGGGAAGAGTTCTATGGCTACACCTTC
TRBV12-3/TRBV12-4	NA	NA	TRBJ1-1	13	CASRPTGVPEAFF	TGTGCCAGCAGGCCGACAGGAGTTCCTGAAGCTTTCTTT
TRBV9	NA	TRBD2	TRBJ2-2	16	CASSPRGGLDTGELFF	TGTGCCAGCAGCCCACGGGGGGGACTAGATACCGGGGAGCTGTTTTTT
TRBV7-3	once	NA	TRBJ2-5	13	CASSAGTHETQYF	TGTGCCAGCAGTGCCGGGACTCATGAGACCCAGTACTTC
TRBV6-5	NA	TRBD2	TRBJ2-5	15	CASKLGGGFGETQYF	TGTGCCAGCAAACTCGGCGGGGGGTTCGGGGAGACCCAGTACTTC
TRBV7-2	NA	NA	TRBJ1-4	14	CASSLEGFDEKLFF	TGTGCCAGCAGCTTGGAGGGCTTTGATGAAAAACTGTTTTTT
TRBV5-1	NA	TRBD1	TRBJ1-2	16	CASSLALVTGVYGYTF	TGCGCCAGCAGCTTGGCTTTGGTAACAGGGGTCTATGGCTACACCTTC
TRBV7-3	NA	TRBD1	TRBJ1-1	16	CASSLGTGQESTEAFF	TGTGCCAGCAGCTTAGGGACAGGGCAGGAATCCACTGAAGCTTTCTTT
TRBV18	NA	TRBD2	TRBJ2-7	14	CASSPPGGRTEQYF	TGTGCCAGCTCACCACCGGGGGGGAGGACAGAGCAGTACTTC
TRBV6-1	NA	NA	TRBJ2-5	14	CASSELRGRETQYF	TGTGCCAGCAGTGAACTGCGTGGGCGAGAGACCCAGTACTTC
TRBV2	NA	NA	TRBJ2-5	13	CASSGEGVETQYF	TGTGCCAGCAGTGGGGAAGGGGTGGAGACCCAGTACTTC
TRBV5-8	few	NA	TRBJ1-5	13	CASSLSGNQPQHF	TGTGCCAGCAGCTTGAGCGGCAATCAGCCCCAGCATTTT
TRBV7-9	NA	NA	TRBJ2-6	19	CASSLWRADRGGGANVLTF	TGTGCCAGCAGCTTATGGCGGGCAGATAGAGGCGGTGGGGCCAACGTCCTGACTTTC
TRBV19	NA	NA	TRBJ2-5	14	CASSTERGIGTQYF	TGTGCCAGTAGTACTGAGCGAGGGATCGGGACCCAGTACTTC
TRBV11-3	NA	NA	TRBJ2-2	14	CASSSGANTGELFF	TGTGCCAGCAGTTCGGGAGCGAACACCGGGGAGCTGTTTTTT
TRBV19	NA	TRBD1	TRBJ1-5	16	CASKGQGARSNQPQHF	TGTGCCAGTAAAGGTCAGGGGGCACGAAGCAATCAGCCCCAGCATTTT
TRBV4-3	NA	TRBD2	TRBJ2-3	18	CASSRGGTSGGGTDTQYF	TGCGCCAGCAGCCGAGGCGGGACTAGCGGGGGAGGCACAGATACGCAGTATTTT
TRBV28	NA	NA	TRBJ1-4	14	CASSSGGLDEKLFF	TGTGCCAGCAGTTCCGGGGGGCTGGATGAAAAACTGTTTTTT
TRBV5-6	few	TRBD1	TRBJ2-7	14	CASSPLQGWYEQYF	TGTGCCAGCAGCCCCCTACAGGGGTGGTACGAGCAGTACTTC
TRBV5-6	NA	TRBD2	TRBJ2-5	15	CASSEGGGSQETQYF	TGTGCCAGCAGTGAAGGCGGGGGATCTCAAGAGACCCAGTACTTC